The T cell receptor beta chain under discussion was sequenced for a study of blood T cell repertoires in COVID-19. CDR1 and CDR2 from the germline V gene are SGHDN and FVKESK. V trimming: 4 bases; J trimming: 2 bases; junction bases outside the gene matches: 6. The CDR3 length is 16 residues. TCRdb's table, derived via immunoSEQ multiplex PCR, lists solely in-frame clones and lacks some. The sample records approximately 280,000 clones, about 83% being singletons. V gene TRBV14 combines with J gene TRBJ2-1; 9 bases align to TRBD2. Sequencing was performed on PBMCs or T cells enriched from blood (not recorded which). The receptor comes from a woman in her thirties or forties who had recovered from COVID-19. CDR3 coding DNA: TGTGCCAGCAGCCTAATAGCGGGAGCCGCCTACAATGAGCAGTTCTTC. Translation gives CASSLIAGAAYNEQFF.